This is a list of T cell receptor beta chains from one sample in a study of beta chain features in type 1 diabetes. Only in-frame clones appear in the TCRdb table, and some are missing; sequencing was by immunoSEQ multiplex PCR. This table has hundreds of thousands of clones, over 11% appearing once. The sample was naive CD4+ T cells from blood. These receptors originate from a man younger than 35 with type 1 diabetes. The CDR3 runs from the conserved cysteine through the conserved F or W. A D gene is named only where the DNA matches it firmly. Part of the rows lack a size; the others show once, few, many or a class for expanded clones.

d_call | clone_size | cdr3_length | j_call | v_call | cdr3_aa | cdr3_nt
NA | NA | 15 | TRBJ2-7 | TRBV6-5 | CASSSGTPGKYEQYF | TGTGCCAGCAGCTCCGGGACCCCGGGGAAGTACGAGCAGTACTTC
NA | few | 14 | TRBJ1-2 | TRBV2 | CASSINGAMAGYTF | TGTGCCAGCAGCATCAATGGGGCAATGGCTGGCTACACCTTC
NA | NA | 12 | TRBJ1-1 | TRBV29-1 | CSVEKGGSEAFF | TGCAGCGTTGAAAAGGGAGGGTCTGAAGCTTTCTTT
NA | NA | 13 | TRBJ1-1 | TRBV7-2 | CASSQTFYPEAFF | TGTGCCAGCAGCCAAACCTTCTACCCTGAAGCTTTCTTT
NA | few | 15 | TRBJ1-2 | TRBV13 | CASSPGQRRGYGYTF | TGTGCCAGCAGCCCAGGACAGAGGCGAGGCTATGGCTACACCTTC
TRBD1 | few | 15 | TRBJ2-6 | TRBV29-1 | CSVRTGGTGANVLTF | TGCAGCGTGAGGACAGGGGGCACTGGGGCCAACGTCCTGACTTTC
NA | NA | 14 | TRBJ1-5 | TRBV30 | CAWSVTGANQPQHF | TGTGCCTGGAGTGTTACTGGGGCGAATCAGCCCCAGCATTTT
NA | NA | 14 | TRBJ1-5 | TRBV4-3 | CASSQRRGGQPQHF | TGCGCCAGCAGCCAAAGGCGGGGAGGCCAGCCCCAGCATTTT
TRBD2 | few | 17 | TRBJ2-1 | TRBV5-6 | CASSHSPGLAGNNEQFF | TGTGCCAGCAGCCATTCACCGGGACTAGCGGGAAATAATGAGCAGTTCTTC
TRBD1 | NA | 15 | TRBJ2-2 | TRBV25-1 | CASSESDRGAGELFF | TGTGCCAGCAGTGAATCCGACAGGGGGGCCGGGGAGCTGTTTTTT
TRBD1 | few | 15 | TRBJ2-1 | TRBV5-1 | CASSLEGQGYNEQFF | TGCGCCAGCAGCTTGGAGGGACAGGGCTACAATGAGCAGTTCTTC
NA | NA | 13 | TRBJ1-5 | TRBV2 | CASSVSGKQPQHF | TGTGCCAGCAGTGTCTCGGGCAAACAGCCCCAGCATTTT
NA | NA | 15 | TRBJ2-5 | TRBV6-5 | CASSYSPFIDYAQYF | TGTGCCAGCAGTTACTCCCCCTTCATAGACTATGCCCAGTACTTC
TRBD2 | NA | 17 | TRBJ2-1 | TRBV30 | CAWSGTSGTSGYNEQFF | TGTGCCTGGAGTGGGACTAGCGGGACTTCGGGCTACAATGAGCAGTTCTTC
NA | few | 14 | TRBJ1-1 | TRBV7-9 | CASSATPVGSEAFF | TGTGCCAGCAGCGCCACCCCGGTTGGTTCTGAAGCTTTCTTT
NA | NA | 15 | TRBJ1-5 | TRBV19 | CASMGRRGSNQPQHF | TGTGCCAGTATGGGCCGAAGAGGTAGCAATCAGCCCCAGCATTTT
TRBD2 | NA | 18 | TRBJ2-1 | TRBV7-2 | CASSLVTGLAGRAGEQFF | TGTGCCAGCAGCTTAGTTACGGGACTAGCGGGACGAGCTGGCGAGCAGTTCTTC
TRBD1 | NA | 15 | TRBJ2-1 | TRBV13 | CASSRPDRWDNEQFF | TGTGCCAGCAGCCGCCCGGACAGGTGGGACAATGAGCAGTTCTTC
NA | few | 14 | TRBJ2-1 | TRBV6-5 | CASSKGPVRNEQFF | TGTGCCAGCAGCAAGGGACCGGTTCGCAATGAGCAGTTCTTC
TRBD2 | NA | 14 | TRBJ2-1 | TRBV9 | CASSVSGRPNEQFF | TGTGCCAGCAGCGTTAGCGGGAGGCCCAATGAGCAGTTCTTC